This T cell receptor beta chain was captured by sequencing in a study of blood T cell repertoires in COVID-19. V lost 3 bases to trimming and J lost 8 bases; unmatched junction nucleotides: 2. CDR1 is MNHNS, CDR2 SASEGT, per germline. The CDR3 extends over 13 amino acids. Sequenced by immunoSEQ multiplex PCR; TCRdb stores in-frame clones only, minus some. Of about 300,000 clones in the sample, approximately 86% were seen once. The receptor comes from an older man with acute or convalescent COVID-19. The chain employs TRBV6-1 and TRBJ1-2, with 11 bases lining up with TRBD1. Sequenced input: peripheral blood. CDR3 in DNA: TGTGCCAGCAGTGAGGGACAGGGGGTAGGCTACACCTTC. Amino acid sequence: CASSEGQGVGYTF.